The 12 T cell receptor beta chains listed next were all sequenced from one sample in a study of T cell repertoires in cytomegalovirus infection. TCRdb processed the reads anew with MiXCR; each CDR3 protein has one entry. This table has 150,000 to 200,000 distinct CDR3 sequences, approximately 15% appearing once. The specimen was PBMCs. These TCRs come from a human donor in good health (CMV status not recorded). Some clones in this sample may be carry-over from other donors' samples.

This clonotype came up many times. The CDR3 is CASSPTGQGNYGYTF. CDR3 in DNA: TGTGCCAGCAGCCCCACGGGACAGGGGAACTATGGCTACACCTTC. V gene TRBV7-8 combines with J gene TRBJ1-2; TRBD1 matches at 10 bases. There are 15 residues in the CDR3. Germline CDR1 reads SGHVS; CDR2 reads FQNEAQ. V lost 5 bases to trimming and J lost 2 bases; unmatched junction nucleotides: 5.

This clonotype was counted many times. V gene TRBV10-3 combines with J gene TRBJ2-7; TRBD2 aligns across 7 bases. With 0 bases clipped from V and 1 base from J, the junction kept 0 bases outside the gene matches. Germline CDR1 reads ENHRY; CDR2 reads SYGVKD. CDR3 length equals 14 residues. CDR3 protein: CAISESRGSYEQYF. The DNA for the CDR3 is TGTGCCATCAGTGAGTCGCGGGGGTCCTACGAGCAGTACTTC.

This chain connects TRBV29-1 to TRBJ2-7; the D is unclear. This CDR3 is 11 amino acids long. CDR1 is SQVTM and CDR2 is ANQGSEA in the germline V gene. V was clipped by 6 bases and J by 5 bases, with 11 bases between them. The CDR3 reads CSVGRVDEQYF. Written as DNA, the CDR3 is TGCAGCGTGGGAAGGGTCGACGAGCAGTACTTC.

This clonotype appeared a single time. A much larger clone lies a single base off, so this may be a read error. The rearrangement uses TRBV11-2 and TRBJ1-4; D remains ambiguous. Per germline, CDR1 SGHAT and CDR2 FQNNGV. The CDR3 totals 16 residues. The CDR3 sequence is CASSPEAGATNEKLLF. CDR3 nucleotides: TGTGCCAGCAGCCCCGAGGCGGGAGCAACTAATGAAAAACTGCTTTTT.

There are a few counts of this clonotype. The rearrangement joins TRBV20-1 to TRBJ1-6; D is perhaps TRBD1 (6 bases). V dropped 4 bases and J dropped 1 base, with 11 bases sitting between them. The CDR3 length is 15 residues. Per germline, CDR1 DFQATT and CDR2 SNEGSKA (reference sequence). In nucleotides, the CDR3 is TGCAGTGCTACTAAAGGGGGTTCCTATAATTCACCCCTCCACTTT. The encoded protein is CSATKGGSYNSPLHF.

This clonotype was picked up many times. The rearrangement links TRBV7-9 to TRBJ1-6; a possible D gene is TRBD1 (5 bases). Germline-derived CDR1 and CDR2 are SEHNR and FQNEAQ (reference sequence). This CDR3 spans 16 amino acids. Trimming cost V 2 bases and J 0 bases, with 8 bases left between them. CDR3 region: CASSLRQSSYNSPLHF. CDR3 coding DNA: TGTGCCAGCAGCTTACGACAGAGCTCCTATAATTCACCCCTCCACTTT.

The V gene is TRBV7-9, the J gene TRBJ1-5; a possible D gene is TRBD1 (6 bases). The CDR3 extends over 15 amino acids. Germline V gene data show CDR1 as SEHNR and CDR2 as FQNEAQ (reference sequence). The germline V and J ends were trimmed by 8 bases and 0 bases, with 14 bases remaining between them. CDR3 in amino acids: CASGGGGISNQPQHF. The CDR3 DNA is TGTGCCAGCGGGGGGGGCGGGATTAGCAATCAGCCCCAGCATTTT.

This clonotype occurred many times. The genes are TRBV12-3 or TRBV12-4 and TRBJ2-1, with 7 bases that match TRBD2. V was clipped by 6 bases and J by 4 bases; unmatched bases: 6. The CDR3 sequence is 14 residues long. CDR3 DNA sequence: TGTGCCAGCAGCCTGGCTAGCGGATACAATGAGCAGTTCTTC. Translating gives CASSLASGYNEQFF.

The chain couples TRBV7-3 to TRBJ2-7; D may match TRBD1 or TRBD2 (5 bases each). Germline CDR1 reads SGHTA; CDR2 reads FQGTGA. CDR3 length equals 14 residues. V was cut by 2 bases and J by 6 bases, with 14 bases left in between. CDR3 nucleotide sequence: TGTGCCAGCAGCTTACGCGGCAGGGCGGGCGAGCAGTACTTC. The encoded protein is CASSLRGRAGEQYF.

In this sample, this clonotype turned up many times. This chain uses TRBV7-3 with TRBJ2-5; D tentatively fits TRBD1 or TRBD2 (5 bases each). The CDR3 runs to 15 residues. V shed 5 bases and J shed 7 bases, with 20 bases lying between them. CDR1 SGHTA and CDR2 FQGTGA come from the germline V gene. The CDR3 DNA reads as TGTGCCAGCAGCGATTCCCCGGGGACCCGCTCGACCCAGTACTTC. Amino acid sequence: CASSDSPGTRSTQYF.

The CDR3: CASSQVYGGHNEQFF. The CDR3 nucleotides read TGCGCCAGCAGCCAAGTGTACGGGGGCCACAATGAGCAGTTCTTC. The chain couples TRBV4-3 to TRBJ2-1; possibly TRBD1 or TRBD2 for D (6 bases each). This CDR3 has 15 residues. Germline CDR1 and CDR2: LGHNA and YSLEER. Between the trimmed V and J ends, which lost 1 base and 5 bases, there was a span of 12 bases.

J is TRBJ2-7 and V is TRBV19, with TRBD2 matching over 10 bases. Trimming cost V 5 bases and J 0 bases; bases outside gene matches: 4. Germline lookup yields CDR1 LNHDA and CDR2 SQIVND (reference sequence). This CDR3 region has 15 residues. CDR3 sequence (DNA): TGTGCCAGTAGTCTAGCGGGGGATAGCTCCTACGAGCAGTACTTC. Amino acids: CASSLAGDSSYEQYF.